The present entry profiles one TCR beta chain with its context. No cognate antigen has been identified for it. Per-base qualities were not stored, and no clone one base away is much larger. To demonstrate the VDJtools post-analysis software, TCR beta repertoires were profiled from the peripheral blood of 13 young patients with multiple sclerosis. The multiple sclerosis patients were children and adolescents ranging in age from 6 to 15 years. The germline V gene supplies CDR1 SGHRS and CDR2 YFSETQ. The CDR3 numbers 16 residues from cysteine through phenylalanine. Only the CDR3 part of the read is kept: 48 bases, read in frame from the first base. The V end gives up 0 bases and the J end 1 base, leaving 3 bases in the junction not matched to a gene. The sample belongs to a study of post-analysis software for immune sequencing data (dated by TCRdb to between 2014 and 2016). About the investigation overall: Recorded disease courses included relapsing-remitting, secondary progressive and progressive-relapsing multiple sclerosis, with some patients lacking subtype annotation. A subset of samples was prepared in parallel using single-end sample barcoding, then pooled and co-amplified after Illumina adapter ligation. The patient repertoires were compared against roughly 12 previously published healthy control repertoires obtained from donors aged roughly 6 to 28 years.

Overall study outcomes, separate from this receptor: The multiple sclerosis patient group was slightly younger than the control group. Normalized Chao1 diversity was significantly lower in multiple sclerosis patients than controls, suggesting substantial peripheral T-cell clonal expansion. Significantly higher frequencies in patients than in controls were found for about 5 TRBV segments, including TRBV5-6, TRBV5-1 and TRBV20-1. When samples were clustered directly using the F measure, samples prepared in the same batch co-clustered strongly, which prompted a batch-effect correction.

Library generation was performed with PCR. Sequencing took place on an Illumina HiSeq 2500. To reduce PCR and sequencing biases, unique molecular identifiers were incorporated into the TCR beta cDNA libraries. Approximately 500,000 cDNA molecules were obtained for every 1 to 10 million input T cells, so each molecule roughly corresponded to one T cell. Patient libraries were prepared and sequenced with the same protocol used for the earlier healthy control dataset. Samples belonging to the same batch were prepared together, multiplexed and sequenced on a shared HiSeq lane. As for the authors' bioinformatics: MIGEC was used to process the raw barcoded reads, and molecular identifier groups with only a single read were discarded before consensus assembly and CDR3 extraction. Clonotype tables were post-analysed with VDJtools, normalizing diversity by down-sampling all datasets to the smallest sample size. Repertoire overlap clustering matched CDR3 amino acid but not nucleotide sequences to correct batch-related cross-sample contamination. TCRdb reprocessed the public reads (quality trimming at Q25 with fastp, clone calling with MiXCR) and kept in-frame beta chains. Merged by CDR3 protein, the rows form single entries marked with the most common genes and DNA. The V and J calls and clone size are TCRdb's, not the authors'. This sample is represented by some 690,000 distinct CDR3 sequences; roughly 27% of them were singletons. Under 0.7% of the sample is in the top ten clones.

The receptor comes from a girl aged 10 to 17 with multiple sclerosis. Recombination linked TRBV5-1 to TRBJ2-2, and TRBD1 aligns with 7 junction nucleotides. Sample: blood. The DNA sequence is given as TGCGCCAGCAGCTTGGAGACAGGGAAGAACACCGGGGAGCTGTTTTTT. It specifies CASSLETGKNTGELFF.